The 14 T cell receptor beta chains listed next were all sequenced from one sample in a study of T-cell reconstitution after alpha-beta-depleted transplantation in children. This sample's TCRbeta library carried unique molecular identifier barcodes. MiXCR, applied by TCRdb to the PCR reads, yields one record per CDR3 protein. The data hold about 200,000 distinct CDR3 sequences, with roughly 15% observed a single time. Sequencing was performed on PBMCs from the stem cell graft donor, taken from the stem cell graft. The source is a human donor who donated a stem cell graft to a child with acute lymphoblastic leukemia.

This clonotype was seen at least ten times. The chain couples TRBV5-1 to TRBJ2-3; 7 nucleotides align to TRBD1. Trimming at V came to 4 bases and at J to 0 bases, leaving 8 bases not matched to a gene. Germline CDR1 and CDR2: SGHRS and YFSETQ. This CDR3 has 16 amino acids. The CDR3 protein is CASSRWTGPSTDTQYF. The CDR3 DNA is TGCGCCAGCAGCCGATGGACAGGCCCGAGCACAGATACGCAGTATTTT.

This clonotype has at least ten counts. The rearrangement joins TRBV5-1 to TRBJ2-6; D remains ambiguous. CDR1 SGHRS and CDR2 YFSETQ come from the germline V gene. V was shortened by 0 bases and J by 0 bases, with 10 bases between the two germline ends. The length of the CDR3 is 17 residues. CDR3: CASSLGPGVSGANVLTF. In DNA form, the CDR3 reads TGCGCCAGCAGCTTGGGACCGGGTGTCTCTGGGGCCAACGTCCTGACTTTC.

In its sample, this clonotype was seen many times. The chain employs TRBV29-1 and TRBJ1-4; 7 bases are a match to TRBD1. There are 15 residues in the CDR3. J was trimmed by 0 bases and V by 7 bases; bases with no gene match: 8. Germline values: CDR1 SQVTM, CDR2 ANQGSEA. DNA of the CDR3: TGCAGCGCTTATAGGGGGCTAGCAACTAATGAAAAACTGTTTTTT. This codes for CSAYRGLATNEKLFF.

This clonotype was seen repeatedly, ten times or more. The J gene is TRBJ1-2, the V gene TRBV29-1; TRBD1 matches 8 bases. The V gene's germline CDR1 is SQVTM and CDR2 ANQGSEA. This CDR3 is built from 13 residues. With 6 bases clipped from V and 8 bases from J, the junction kept 11 bases outside the gene matches. In nucleotides, the CDR3 is TGCAGCGTGCTGACAGGGGAACGGTGGGGCTACACCTTC. Protein product: CSVLTGERWGYTF.

The chain employs TRBV5-4 and TRBJ2-5, with 8 positions matching TRBD2. CDR3 length: 15 amino acids. Germline values: CDR1 SGHNT, CDR2 YYREEE (reference sequence). J lost 2 bases, V lost 0 bases, and 3 bases had no gene match. CDR3 nucleotides: TGTGCCAGCAGCTTGGTATTAGCGGGGCAAGAGACCCAGTACTTC. Protein product: CASSLVLAGQETQYF.

This clonotype came up many times. The chain has TRBV7-9 and TRBJ2-6; perhaps TRBD2 as D (5 bases). Germline CDR1 is SEHNR and CDR2 is FQNEAQ (reference sequence). Trimming stripped 1 base from V and 0 bases from J, with 10 bases between. This CDR3 region has 17 residues. The CDR3 region has the DNA TGTGCCAGCAGCTTAGGACGGGGTAGCTCTGGGGCCAACGTCCTGACTTTC. The encoded protein is CASSLGRGSSGANVLTF.

At least ten counts were recorded for this clonotype. The chain has TRBV7-8 and TRBJ1-1; 7 bases line up with TRBD1. Germline assignment: CDR1 SGHVS and CDR2 FQNEAQ. The CDR3 is 16 amino acids. V trimming: 5 bases; J trimming: 0 bases; junction bases outside the gene matches: 9. This chain's CDR3 is CASSPRGGGMNTEAFF. The CDR3 bases are TGTGCCAGCAGCCCCCGGGGAGGGGGCATGAACACTGAAGCTTTCTTT.

There are many counts of this clonotype. This chain links TRBV30 with TRBJ1-5; D possibly corresponds to TRBD1 (6 bases). CDR1 is GTSNPN, CDR2 SVGIG, per germline (reference sequence). The CDR3 has 13 amino acids. Trimming cost V 2 bases and J 4 bases, with 9 bases left between them. CDR3 region: CAWSRDKNQPQHF. Written as DNA, the CDR3 is TGTGCCTGGAGTCGGGACAAGAATCAGCCCCAGCATTTT.

This clonotype was observed at least ten times. The chain has TRBV29-1 and TRBJ2-1; TRBD1 is a possible D gene (5 bases). Germline CDR1 reads SQVTM; CDR2 reads ANQGSEA. The CDR3 consists of 13 residues. V was shortened by 3 bases and J by 2 bases, with 8 bases between the two germline ends. The CDR3 is CSVDQGTYNEQFF. For the CDR3, the DNA is TGCAGCGTTGATCAGGGTACCTACAATGAGCAGTTCTTC.

This clonotype was counted ten times or more. CDR3 nucleotides: TGTGCCAGCAGTTCCAACAGTGCGTTAGCTTTCTTT. It translates to CASSSNSALAFF. The V call is TRBV12-3 or TRBV12-4, the J call TRBJ1-1; D ambiguous. V was clipped by 4 bases and J by 10 bases, with 13 bases between them. This CDR3 comprises 12 residues.

This clonotype was recorded many times. This chain uses TRBV5-1 with TRBJ2-7; 10 bases agree with TRBD1. In germline, CDR1 is SGHRS, CDR2 YFSETQ. J lost 6 bases, V lost 4 bases, and 7 bases had no gene match. This CDR3 is 14 amino acids long. The CDR3 DNA reads TGCGCCAGCAGCGAGGGACAGGGGTGGAGCGAGCAGTACTTC. This codes for CASSEGQGWSEQYF.

In its sample, this clonotype was seen many times. This chain links TRBV29-1 with TRBJ1-1; tentatively, D is TRBD1 (5 bases). The V and J ends lost 4 bases and 7 bases respectively, with 7 bases between them. Germline CDR1 SQVTM, CDR2 ANQGSEA. The length of the CDR3 is 10 residues. The CDR3, as DNA: TGCAGCGTTGGGGGGGTTGAAGCTTTCTTT. Its translation: CSVGGVEAFF.

In this sample, this clonotype turned up many times. This rearrangement joins TRBV24-1 to TRBJ2-4, with a possible D match to TRBD2 (6 bases). Per germline, CDR1 KGHDR and CDR2 SFDVKD. Trimming cost V 7 bases and J 0 bases, with 12 bases left between them. The CDR3 contains 15 residues. As DNA, the CDR3 is TGTGCCACCAGGGGGGGATACCTAGCCAAAAACATTCAGTACTTC. Encoded protein: CATRGGYLAKNIQYF.

The rearrangement links TRBV5-4 to TRBJ2-7; perhaps TRBD2 as D (6 bases). The CDR3 is made up of 16 amino acids. The germline V gene encodes CDR1 SGHNT and CDR2 YYREEE (reference sequence). V was clipped by 0 bases and J by 2 bases, with 15 bases between them. CDR3 in amino acids: CASSLAIGGGAYEQYF. In DNA form, the CDR3 reads TGTGCCAGCAGCTTGGCCATAGGTGGCGGGGCCTACGAGCAGTACTTC. The full variable domain, in which reference TRBV5-4 and TRBJ2-7 provide the parts outside the CDR3, is ETGVTQSPTHLIKTRGQQVTLRCSSQSGHNTVSWYQQALGQGPQFIFQYYREEENGRGNFPPRFSGLQFPNYSSELNVNALELDDSALYLCASSLAIGGGAYEQYFGPGTRLTVT.